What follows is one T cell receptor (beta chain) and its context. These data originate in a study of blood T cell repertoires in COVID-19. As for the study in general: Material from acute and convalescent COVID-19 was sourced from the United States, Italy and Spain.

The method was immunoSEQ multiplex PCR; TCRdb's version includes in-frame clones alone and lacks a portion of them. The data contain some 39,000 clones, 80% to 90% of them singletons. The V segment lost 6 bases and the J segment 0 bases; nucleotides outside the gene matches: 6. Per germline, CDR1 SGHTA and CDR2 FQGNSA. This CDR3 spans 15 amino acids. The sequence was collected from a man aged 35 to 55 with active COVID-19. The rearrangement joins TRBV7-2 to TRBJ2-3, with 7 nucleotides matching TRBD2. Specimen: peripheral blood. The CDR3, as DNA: TGTGCCAGCAGGTTCGGGAGGCCCAGCACAGATACGCAGTATTTT. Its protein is CASRFGRPSTDTQYF. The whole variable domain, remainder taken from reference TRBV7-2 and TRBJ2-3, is GAGVSQSPSNKVTEKGKDVELRCDPISGHTALYWYRQSLGQGLEFLIYFQGNSAPDKSGLPSDRFSAERTGGSVSTLTIQRTQQEDSAVYLCASRFGRPSTDTQYFGPGTRLTVL.